This TCR beta chain is from a study of blood T cell repertoires in COVID-19. The repertoire was sequenced with immunoSEQ multiplex PCR; TCRdb's copy has only in-frame clones and lacks some. The sample includes some 420,000 clones, 80% to 90% of them seen just once. The source of this sequence is a man younger than 45 who had recovered from COVID-19. Sequenced input: PBMCs or T cells enriched from blood (not recorded which).

The CDR3 protein is CASRQTGNNSPLHF. The CDR3, as DNA: TGTGCCAGCAGGCAGACAGGGAACAATTCACCCCTCCACTTT. This chain joins TRBV2 and TRBJ1-6, with 7 bases fitting TRBD1. Germline CDR1 reads SNHLY; CDR2 reads FYNNEI. Trimming removed 6 bases from V and 7 bases from J; junction bases left unmatched: 6. This CDR3 is built from 14 residues.